Given below is one TCR beta chain in context. No antigen is known for it. Authors' data handling: ImmunoSEQ supplied junction-only sequences lacking quality scores, so filtering was different. Sequencing was performed with immunoSEQ multiplex PCR; in TCRdb, only in-frame clones are kept and a portion is missing. The V and J calls and the clone size are those of that table, but D and trimming were determined from the DNA. The table shows about 600,000 clones, with about 98% occurring only once. The naive CD8 population came from CD45RO-negative cells selected for CCR7, without terminally differentiated effector memory CD45RA+ cells. The data belong to a study of shared clonotypes between healthy human individuals. The study, taken as a whole, reports: Clonotypes that were shared across four donors made up about 4.5% of naive CD4 clonotypes. The four-donor shared clonotypes exceeded non-shared clonotypes in generation probability, with non-shared ones scoring lower.

This receptor was obtained from a man aged 25 to 40 in good health. Material for sequencing was naive CD8+ T cells sorted from blood.

The CDR3 coding sequence is TGTGCCAGCTCACCATCGATCCGGACAGGGCCGAACACTGAAGCTTTCTTT. Translated: CASSPSIRTGPNTEAFF. The V gene is TRBV18, the J gene TRBJ1-1; 8 bases match TRBD1. The CDR3 is 17 residues long. Germline V lookup: CDR1 KGHSH, CDR2 LQKENI. The ends lost 2 bases at V and 1 base at J; junction bases unmatched: 9.